The sequence of this T cell receptor beta chain was determined in a study of T-cell memory formation after mild COVID-19. About the study: Clusters of TCRs were largely donor specific.

Worth noting for this clonotype: Its antigen is currently unknown.

The CDR3 has 15 residues. The germline gives CDR1 MNHEY, CDR2 SMNVEV (reference sequence). The germline V and J ends were trimmed by 5 bases and 3 bases, with 16 bases remaining between them. TCRdb re-analysed the 5' RACE reads in MiXCR, keeping a single row per CDR3 protein. The sample holds fewer than 650,000 distinct CDR3 sequences, 17% seen once. Whole-study results and caveats: The authors did not confirm SARS-CoV-2 specificity of second-wave clones peaking day 37. CD8+ contracting clones occupied EMRA, while CD4+ ones occupied mainly CM and EM.

The chain has TRBV27 and TRBJ1-1; TRBD1 is a possible D gene (5 bases). The sequence was obtained from an adult woman who had mild COVID-19 (a few samples of this study predate the infection). Cell type and time point are not known. The specimen was PBMCs or a T cell subset sorted from them (not recorded which). CDR3 sequence: CASSPVSGAHTEAFF. CDR3 coding DNA: TGTGCCAGCAGTCCCGTGAGCGGGGCCCACACTGAAGCTTTCTTT.